The rows below give T cell receptor beta chains drawn from one sample of a study of T cell repertoires in cytomegalovirus infection. TCRdb re-called the reads with MiXCR, one entry per CDR3 protein. The profile shows 450,000 to 550,000 distinct CDR3 sequences, approximately 15% of them singletons. The sequenced material came from CD8+ T cells from PBMCs. The receptors stem from a human donor in good health (CMV status not recorded). Some clones in this sample may be carry-over from other donors' samples. CDR3s include the opening cysteine and the closing phenylalanine or tryptophan. Fields, in order: V gene, J gene, D gene, clone size, CDR3 protein, CDR3 DNA. D genes are given only for firm matches. Clone size is given for some rows only: seen once, a few or many times, or a class if the clone is expanded.

v_gene: TRBV6-5
j_gene: TRBJ1-4
d_gene: TRBD1
abundance: many
CDR3aa: CASSRYRGGRTNEKLFF
CDR3nt: TGTGCCAGCAGTCGATACAGGGGAGGGAGAACTAATGAAAAACTGTTTTTT

v_gene: TRBV7-9
j_gene: TRBJ2-3
d_gene: .
abundance: few
CDR3aa: CASSLATGSTDTQYF
CDR3nt: TGTGCCAGCAGCTTAGCAACAGGAAGCACAGATACGCAGTATTTT

v_gene: TRBV7-9
j_gene: TRBJ2-2
d_gene: TRBD2
abundance: many
CDR3aa: CASSSGRDTGELFF
CDR3nt: TGTGCCAGCTCTAGCGGGAGGGACACCGGGGAGCTGTTTTTT

v_gene: TRBV12-3/TRBV12-4
j_gene: TRBJ1-3
d_gene: .
abundance: many
CDR3aa: CASKRSSLSSGNTIYF
CDR3nt: TGTGCCAGCAAGCGTTCTTCCTTGAGCTCTGGAAACACCATATATTTT

v_gene: TRBV27
j_gene: TRBJ2-7
d_gene: .
abundance: few
CDR3aa: CASSLSRQGYEQYF
CDR3nt: TGTGCCAGCAGTTTATCGAGACAAGGCTACGAGCAGTACTTC

v_gene: TRBV4-1
j_gene: TRBJ2-2
d_gene: .
abundance: few
CDR3aa: CASSQEQGNTGELFF
CDR3nt: TGCGCCAGCAGCCAAGAACAGGGAAACACCGGGGAGCTGTTTTTT

v_gene: TRBV5-5
j_gene: TRBJ1-1
d_gene: .
abundance: .
CDR3aa: CASSHLRQVMNTEAFF
CDR3nt: TGTGCCAGCAGCCACCTCCGACAGGTAATGAACACTGAAGCTTTCTTT

v_gene: TRBV9
j_gene: TRBJ1-1
d_gene: .
abundance: few
CDR3aa: CASSAPQAPGEAFF
CDR3nt: TGTGCCAGCAGCGCACCACAGGCGCCGGGTGAAGCTTTCTTT

v_gene: TRBV12-3/TRBV12-4
j_gene: TRBJ2-1
d_gene: .
abundance: many
CDR3aa: CASSFGGVPYNEQFF
CDR3nt: TGTGCCAGCAGTTTTGGAGGGGTACCCTACAATGAGCAGTTCTTC

v_gene: TRBV7-8
j_gene: TRBJ2-1
d_gene: TRBD2
abundance: many
CDR3aa: CASSLAGVEQFF
CDR3nt: TGTGCCAGCAGTCTAGCGGGAGTTGAGCAGTTCTTC

v_gene: TRBV3-1
j_gene: TRBJ2-7
d_gene: .
abundance: .
CDR3aa: CASSLGLGRAYEQYF
CDR3nt: TGTGCCAGCAGCCTCGGTCTGGGCAGGGCCTACGAGCAGTACTTC

v_gene: TRBV5-4
j_gene: TRBJ2-5
d_gene: TRBD1
abundance: .
CDR3aa: CASSGDRGETQYF
CDR3nt: TGTGCCAGCAGCGGGGACAGGGGAGAGACCCAGTACTTC

v_gene: TRBV4-1
j_gene: TRBJ2-7
d_gene: TRBD2
abundance: .
CDR3aa: CASSQVGLGSYEQYF
CDR3nt: TGCGCCAGCAGCCAAGTGGGACTAGGTTCCTACGAGCAGTACTTC

v_gene: TRBV5-1
j_gene: TRBJ2-1
d_gene: TRBD2
abundance: .
CDR3aa: CASSHAGEEVYNEQFF
CDR3nt: TGCGCCAGCAGCCACGCGGGAGAAGAGGTCTACAATGAGCAGTTCTTC

v_gene: TRBV12-3/TRBV12-4
j_gene: TRBJ1-3
d_gene: TRBD1
abundance: many
CDR3aa: CASSRTGVRSGNTIYF
CDR3nt: TGTGCCAGCAGTCGCACAGGGGTTCGCTCTGGAAACACCATATATTTT

v_gene: TRBV5-6
j_gene: TRBJ2-5
d_gene: .
abundance: few
CDR3aa: CASSRENQETQYF
CDR3nt: TGTGCCAGCAGCCGCGAGAACCAAGAGACCCAGTACTTC

v_gene: TRBV28
j_gene: TRBJ1-2
d_gene: TRBD1
abundance: few
CDR3aa: CASIRAGGGGGYTF
CDR3nt: TGTGCCAGCATTCGGGCAGGGGGCGGGGGGGGCTACACCTTC

v_gene: TRBV6-1
j_gene: TRBJ2-2
d_gene: TRBD2
abundance: many
CDR3aa: CASRGTSVNTGELFF
CDR3nt: TGTGCCAGCAGAGGGACTAGCGTCAACACCGGGGAGCTGTTTTTT

v_gene: TRBV5-5
j_gene: TRBJ2-5
d_gene: .
abundance: few
CDR3aa: CASSYEAAAQYF
CDR3nt: TGTGCCAGCAGCTATGAGGCAGCGGCCCAGTACTTC

v_gene: TRBV11-2
j_gene: TRBJ1-1
d_gene: .
abundance: few
CDR3aa: CASSLDPRRTEAFF
CDR3nt: TGTGCCAGCAGCTTAGATCCGCGAAGGACTGAAGCTTTCTTT

v_gene: TRBV6-1
j_gene: TRBJ2-3
d_gene: .
abundance: .
CDR3aa: CASPGPPGPDTQYF
CDR3nt: TGTGCCAGCCCAGGCCCCCCGGGCCCCGATACGCAGTATTTT

v_gene: TRBV7-6
j_gene: TRBJ1-1
d_gene: .
abundance: many
CDR3aa: CASSLGGSFTEAFF
CDR3nt: TGTGCCAGCAGCTTGGGGGGGAGCTTCACTGAAGCTTTCTTT

v_gene: TRBV5-1
j_gene: TRBJ2-1
d_gene: .
abundance: few
CDR3aa: CASSHLGGAFDEQFF
CDR3nt: TGCGCCAGCAGCCATCTGGGGGGGGCGTTCGATGAGCAGTTCTTC

v_gene: TRBV5-6
j_gene: TRBJ2-2
d_gene: TRBD1
abundance: .
CDR3aa: CASSPDWDRVTTGELFF
CDR3nt: TGTGCCAGCAGCCCGGATTGGGACAGGGTGACAACCGGGGAGCTGTTTTTT

v_gene: TRBV7-6
j_gene: TRBJ2-7
d_gene: TRBD2
abundance: many
CDR3aa: CASSLRLAGVDEQYF
CDR3nt: TGTGCCAGCAGCCTAAGACTAGCGGGAGTGGACGAGCAGTACTTC

v_gene: TRBV6-6
j_gene: TRBJ2-3
d_gene: .
abundance: many
CDR3aa: CASILQVTDTQYF
CDR3nt: TGTGCCAGCATCCTACAGGTTACAGATACGCAGTATTTT

v_gene: TRBV10-3
j_gene: TRBJ2-1
d_gene: TRBD2
abundance: few
CDR3aa: CAISESESSGIYEQFF
CDR3nt: TGTGCCATCAGTGAGTCGGAGTCTAGCGGGATCTATGAGCAGTTCTTC

v_gene: TRBV20-1
j_gene: TRBJ2-6
d_gene: .
abundance: .
CDR3aa: CSARNGAHGANVLTF
CDR3nt: TGCAGTGCTAGAAATGGGGCTCATGGGGCCAACGTCCTGACTTTC

v_gene: TRBV4-2
j_gene: TRBJ2-1
d_gene: TRBD2
abundance: many
CDR3aa: CASRKNHFSGSSYNEQFF
CDR3nt: TGTGCCAGCAGGAAGAATCATTTTAGCGGGAGCTCCTACAATGAGCAGTTCTTC

v_gene: TRBV6-4
j_gene: TRBJ2-7
d_gene: TRBD1
abundance: many
CDR3aa: CASSENRGYEQYF
CDR3nt: TGTGCCAGCAGTGAAAACAGGGGTTACGAGCAGTACTTC

v_gene: TRBV2
j_gene: TRBJ1-5
d_gene: .
abundance: .
CDR3aa: CASSEIQLSNQPQHF
CDR3nt: TGTGCCAGCAGTGAAATACAGCTTAGCAATCAGCCCCAGCATTTT

v_gene: TRBV9
j_gene: TRBJ2-3
d_gene: TRBD2
abundance: .
CDR3aa: CASSVGTVRPGTSGRDTDTQYF
CDR3nt: TGTGCCAGCAGCGTAGGGACAGTCCGTCCCGGGACTAGCGGGAGAGACACAGATACGCAGTATTTT

v_gene: TRBV4-1
j_gene: TRBJ2-7
d_gene: .
abundance: few
CDR3aa: CASSPTGTEAYEQYF
CDR3nt: TGCGCCAGCAGCCCAACCGGGACGGAAGCCTACGAGCAGTACTTC

v_gene: TRBV7-9
j_gene: TRBJ2-2
d_gene: TRBD2
abundance: few
CDR3aa: CASSPTIPLADNTGELFF
CDR3nt: TGTGCCAGCAGCCCGACAATTCCTCTAGCGGACAACACCGGGGAGCTGTTTTTT

v_gene: TRBV4-1
j_gene: TRBJ1-5
d_gene: .
abundance: .
CDR3aa: CASSQEEGSNQPQHF
CDR3nt: TGCGCCAGCAGCCAAGAAGAGGGGAGCAATCAGCCCCAGCATTTT

v_gene: TRBV6-5
j_gene: TRBJ1-2
d_gene: .
abundance: .
CDR3aa: CASSSTGYYGYTF
CDR3nt: TGTGCCAGCAGTTCAACAGGGTACTATGGCTACACCTTC

v_gene: TRBV24-1
j_gene: TRBJ2-3
d_gene: TRBD1
abundance: few
CDR3aa: CATSDPSGQGREDTQYF
CDR3nt: TGTGCCACCAGTGATCCCTCGGGACAGGGGCGGGAAGATACGCAGTATTTT

v_gene: TRBV7-9
j_gene: TRBJ2-1
d_gene: TRBD1
abundance: .
CDR3aa: CASSLIGQGALNEQFF
CDR3nt: TGTGCCAGCAGCTTAATAGGGCAGGGGGCCCTCAATGAGCAGTTCTTC

v_gene: TRBV7-8
j_gene: TRBJ2-1
d_gene: .
abundance: many
CDR3aa: CASSYRDKGDNEQFF
CDR3nt: TGTGCCAGCAGCTACCGGGACAAAGGCGACAATGAGCAGTTCTTC

v_gene: TRBV12-5
j_gene: TRBJ2-3
d_gene: .
abundance: once
CDR3aa: CASGNVNPDTQYF
CDR3nt: TGTGCTAGTGGAAACGTTAACCCAGATACGCAGTATTTT

v_gene: TRBV5-8
j_gene: TRBJ1-2
d_gene: .
abundance: .
CDR3aa: CASSSRQSYGYTF
CDR3nt: TGTGCCAGCAGCTCTAGACAGTCCTATGGCTACACCTTC

v_gene: TRBV28
j_gene: TRBJ2-2
d_gene: .
abundance: few
CDR3aa: CASGPPRPGELFF
CDR3nt: TGTGCCAGCGGGCCGCCCCGACCCGGGGAGCTGTTTTTT

v_gene: TRBV11-1
j_gene: TRBJ2-1
d_gene: TRBD2
abundance: many
CDR3aa: CASSYLLAGVRNEQFF
CDR3nt: TGTGCCAGCAGCTACCTACTAGCGGGAGTCCGGAATGAGCAGTTCTTC

v_gene: TRBV7-9
j_gene: TRBJ1-1
d_gene: .
abundance: many
CDR3aa: CASSIRTGRAEAFF
CDR3nt: TGTGCCAGCAGCATAAGGACGGGCCGGGCTGAAGCTTTCTTT

v_gene: TRBV7-9
j_gene: TRBJ2-2
d_gene: .
abundance: many
CDR3aa: CASSLDAINTGELFF
CDR3nt: TGTGCCAGCAGCTTAGATGCCATTAACACCGGGGAGCTGTTTTTT

v_gene: TRBV7-2
j_gene: TRBJ2-2
d_gene: .
abundance: many
CDR3aa: CASSLDGEELFF
CDR3nt: TGTGCCAGCAGCTTAGACGGAGAGGAGCTGTTTTTT

v_gene: TRBV11-3
j_gene: TRBJ2-5
d_gene: .
abundance: .
CDR3aa: CASSLKDLETQYF
CDR3nt: TGTGCCAGCAGCTTGAAGGATTTGGAGACCCAGTACTTC

v_gene: TRBV5-6
j_gene: TRBJ2-1
d_gene: .
abundance: many
CDR3aa: CASSLRKFSYNEQFF
CDR3nt: TGTGCCAGCAGCTTGAGGAAATTCTCCTACAATGAGCAGTTCTTC

v_gene: TRBV28
j_gene: TRBJ2-1
d_gene: TRBD2
abundance: many
CDR3aa: CASSPLRATSGRYNEQFF
CDR3nt: TGTGCCAGCAGTCCCCTGAGGGCGACTAGCGGGAGGTATAATGAGCAGTTCTTC

v_gene: TRBV9
j_gene: TRBJ2-5
d_gene: TRBD1
abundance: .
CDR3aa: CASSARDRAYQETQYF
CDR3nt: TGTGCCAGCAGCGCACGGGACAGGGCGTACCAAGAGACCCAGTACTTC

v_gene: TRBV27
j_gene: TRBJ1-1
d_gene: .
abundance: .
CDR3aa: CASSFSGTLGAEAFF
CDR3nt: TGTGCCAGCAGTTTCTCCGGGACACTGGGAGCTGAAGCTTTCTTT

v_gene: TRBV13
j_gene: TRBJ2-3
d_gene: TRBD2
abundance: .
CDR3aa: CASSSRTSVDTQYF
CDR3nt: TGTGCCAGCAGCTCGAGGACTAGCGTAGATACGCAGTATTTT

v_gene: TRBV27
j_gene: TRBJ1-1
d_gene: .
abundance: .
CDR3aa: CASSLLPLTDRPEAFF
CDR3nt: TGTGCCAGCAGTTTACTACCCTTGACCGATCGCCCTGAAGCTTTCTTT

v_gene: TRBV10-2
j_gene: TRBJ2-5
d_gene: .
abundance: .
CDR3aa: CASSEFRGQETQYF
CDR3nt: TGCGCCAGCAGTGAGTTCAGGGGTCAAGAGACCCAGTACTTC

v_gene: TRBV7-9
j_gene: TRBJ2-7
d_gene: .
abundance: .
CDR3aa: CASSPSGHPYEQYF
CDR3nt: TGTGCCAGCAGCCCGTCGGGACATCCCTACGAGCAGTACTTC

v_gene: TRBV29-1
j_gene: TRBJ2-1
d_gene: .
abundance: .
CDR3aa: CSVIPGSGGYEQFF
CDR3nt: TGCAGCGTAATACCGGGCAGTGGGGGATATGAGCAGTTCTTC

v_gene: TRBV10-2
j_gene: TRBJ2-7
d_gene: TRBD1
abundance: .
CDR3aa: CASSSLDRGSSYEQYF
CDR3nt: TGCGCCAGCAGTTCCCTGGACAGGGGTTCGTCCTACGAGCAGTACTTC

v_gene: TRBV7-2
j_gene: TRBJ2-3
d_gene: .
abundance: many
CDR3aa: CASSFDPGTPDSWDTQYF
CDR3nt: TGTGCCAGCAGCTTCGACCCGGGGACGCCAGACAGTTGGGATACGCAGTATTTT

v_gene: TRBV27
j_gene: TRBJ2-1
d_gene: .
abundance: few
CDR3aa: CASSLKDFTYNEQFF
CDR3nt: TGTGCCAGCAGTTTAAAGGATTTTACCTACAATGAGCAGTTCTTC